Reported below is one TCR beta chain. There are a few counts of this clone. Its cognate antigen has yet to be identified. The input lacks base qualities; no much larger clone sits a single base away. CDR1 MDHEN and CDR2 SYDVKM were looked up in the germline V gene. Counted from cysteine to phenylalanine, this CDR3 has 13 amino acids. The CDR3 DNA has 39 bases and is translated from base 1. Between the V and J ends, shortened by 3 bases and 2 bases respectively, the junction contains 8 bases. In light of the paper, this sample's time point label describes: progressive disease on ibrutinib. For TCR beta library preparation, roughly 2.1 micrograms of genomic DNA was extracted from cryopreserved PBMCs. Longitudinal blood samples from CLL patients on ibrutinib monotherapy were analyzed using high-throughput TCR beta sequencing. The patients took part in an open-label, single-center phase 2 trial of ibrutinib monotherapy.

These data come from a study of cytotoxic CD8 clonotypes in ibrutinib-treated CLL (dated by TCRdb to 2020 to 2022). With regard to the full study: In this cohort, more than 14 patients were treatment-naive and about a dozen were relapsed/refractory, while roughly 18 had unmutated IGHV. Every remission and progressive disease sample was obtained while ibrutinib was still being received by the patients. Samples averaged approximately 260,000 productive templates and some 96,000 productive rearrangements. Cryopreserved peripheral blood mononuclear cells were collected at three points: before therapy, at response, and at either sustained remission or disease progression. Longitudinal samples were available for about 30% of the 86 trial participants. Responses were partial in roughly 24 patients and complete in 2; after median approximately 67 months follow-up, approximately 15 stayed in remission and approximately twelve progressed. Samples at response were collected after a median of about 13 months of treatment, with a range of about 6 to 40 months.

What the study reported, not specific to this receptor: Sampling times were not matched between sustained-remission and progressing patients, and lymph node repertoires were not studied. An increase in clonality was observed at ibrutinib response, with clonality remaining stable during sustained remission and falling back toward baseline at progression. Baseline clonality was found to be higher than that of age-matched healthy donors and was strongly correlated with circulating CD8+ T-cell counts. Public clonotypes were rare and either contracted or stayed stable during treatment, and the rise in clonality at ibrutinib response reflected the expansion of private clonotypes.

Each clonotype received, on average, about 10x coverage in deep resolution sequencing performed on a MiSeq, where the target depth lay between 1 in 1 million and 1 in 200,000 T cells. TCR beta libraries were generated with the immunoSEQ hsTCRB Kit. Per the authors' processing: ImmunoSEQ Data Assistant and ImmunoSEQ Analyzer were used for data analysis, and V, D and J genes were assigned according to IMGT definitions. Clonality, with values ranging from 0 to 1, was calculated as one minus the normalized Shannon entropy of productive rearrangement frequencies. Only overrepresented clonotypes making up at least 0.05% of each patient's repertoire were included in the public clonotype analysis. About a dozen age-matched healthy donor repertoires from immuneACCESS served as clonality controls. In TCRdb, the immuneACCESS table is reduced to in-frame sequences with V and J assigned. These tables do not hold every clone; where another copy was compared, an unresolved V gene accounts for under half, and the others remain unexplained. Clone size and the V and J calls come from that table; the DNA yielded D and trimming. The sample table shows around 53,000 clones, and nearly 55% are seen once. The biggest ten clones account for under 30% of the sample.

Sequenced material: PBMCs, taken at disease progression, from a patient treated with ibrutinib. The rearranged chain carries TRBV28 and TRBJ2-7; the D gene is perhaps TRBD1, from 6 matching bases. This clonotype was sampled from a human donor with chronic lymphocytic leukemia. The nucleotide sequence is TGTGCCAGCAGTTTTCAGGGGACCTACGAGCAGTACTTC. The translation is CASSFQGTYEQYF.